The 10 T cell receptor beta chains in this list originate from one sample, sequenced in a study of CD8+ T cells in alopecia areata. cDNA reverse transcribed from extracted RNA served as the sequencing template. Here immunoSEQ multiplex PCR was the method, and the copy in TCRdb shows in-frame clones only, minus some. The table has around 98,000 clones, roughly 47% seen once. Sequenced input: CD4+ T cells sorted from blood. Receptors were obtained from a human donor with alopecia areata.

The rearrangement links TRBV9 to TRBJ1-5; maybe TRBD1 (5 bases). This CDR3 comprises 15 residues. Trimming shortened V by 2 bases and J by 1 base, and 10 bases separated the two germline ends. Germline V CDR1 and CDR2: SGDLS, YYNGEE. This chain's CDR3 is CASSVGVGSNQPQHF. CDR3 bases: TGTGCCAGCAGCGTGGGGGTCGGGAGCAATCAGCCCCAGCATTTT. The full variable domain, completed using reference TRBV9 and TRBJ1-5, is DSGVTQTPKHLITATGQRVTLRCSPRSGDLSVYWYQQSLDQGLQFLIQYYNGEERAKGNILERFSAQQFPDLHSELNLSSLELGDSALYFCASSVGVGSNQPQHFGDGTRLSIL.

There are many counts of this clone. The chain combines TRBV28 with TRBJ1-5; D gene unclear. V shed 4 bases and J shed 7 bases, with 14 bases lying between them. The CDR3 is made up of 14 amino acids. Looked up from germline, CDR1 is MDHEN and CDR2 is SYDVKM. CDR3 bases: TGTGCCAGCAGTTCTCATGGGGTTAGGCAGCCCCAGCATTTT. It codes for CASSSHGVRQPQHF. The whole variable domain, filled in from reference TRBV28 and TRBJ1-5, reads DVKVTQSSRYLVKRTGEKVFLECVQDMDHENMFWYRQDPGLGLRLIYFSYDVKMKEKGDIPEGYSVSREKKERFSLILESASTNQTSMYLCASSSHGVRQPQHFGDGTRLSIL.

There are a few counts of this clone. The gene calls are TRBV29-1 and TRBJ2-7; 8 positions agree with TRBD1. CDR3 length: 12 residues. In germline, CDR1 is SQVTM, CDR2 ANQGSEA. The J segment lost 4 bases and the V segment lost 7 bases, leaving 6 bases of the junction unmatched. The CDR3 DNA is TGCAGCGCGAGGACAGGGCGGTACGAGCAGTACTTC. This translates into CSARTGRYEQYF.

The chain uses TRBV7-2 and TRBJ2-3; D perhaps matches TRBD2 (6 bases). The germline V and J ends were trimmed by 7 bases and 7 bases, with 15 bases remaining between them. The CDR3 consists of 13 residues. CDR1 SGHTA and CDR2 FQGNSA come from the germline V gene. The DNA for the CDR3 is TGTGCCAGCATCCTCGGAGGGCCAAATACGCAGTATTTT. This encodes CASILGGPNTQYF.

This chain's CDR3 is CASSQPRGTSEEQFF. The CDR3 coding sequence is TGCGCCAGCAGCCAACCTCGGGGGACTAGCGAGGAGCAGTTCTTC. This chain uses TRBV4-1 with TRBJ2-1, with 10 nucleotides matching TRBD2. After removal of 2 bases from V and 10 bases from J, the junction contained 8 bases not matched to a gene. This CDR3 comprises 15 residues. Germline V CDR1 and CDR2: MGHRA, YSYEKL.

V usage is TRBV29-1 and J usage is TRBJ1-1; D is unresolved. This CDR3 comprises 13 residues. Germline values: CDR1 SQVTM, CDR2 ANQGSEA. CDR3 DNA sequence: TGCGTGGTTACAAGCAACATGAACACTGAAGCTTTCTTT. The encoded protein is CVVTSNMNTEAFF.

This sequence joins TRBV29-1 and TRBJ2-7; D may match TRBD1 or TRBD2 (5 bases each). V lost 8 bases and J 6 bases, leaving 14 bases between the germline ends. The V gene's germline CDR1 is SQVTM and CDR2 ANQGSEA. The CDR3 contains 11 residues. The DNA of the CDR3 is TGCAGCTCCCATTCCGGGGCCGAGCAGTACTTC. Amino acids: CSSHSGAEQYF.

The rearrangement uses TRBV28 and TRBJ1-2; possibly TRBD1 for D (6 bases). Germline V gives CDR1 MDHEN, CDR2 SYDVKM. V lost 4 bases to trimming and J lost 3 bases, with 12 bases between them. The CDR3 extends over 14 amino acids. The CDR3: CASSSGQHDYGYTF. The CDR3 bases are TGTGCCAGCAGTTCAGGACAGCATGACTATGGCTACACCTTC.

The rearrangement links TRBV30 to TRBJ2-1; D call uncertain. The germline V and J ends were trimmed by 1 base and 3 bases, with 10 bases remaining between them. Germline loops: CDR1 GTSNPN, CDR2 SVGIG (reference sequence). This CDR3 has 14 amino acids. The CDR3 bases are TGTGCCTGGAGTGAGGGTGCCGGCTACAATGAGCAGTTCTTC. It translates to CAWSEGAGYNEQFF.

This clone has only a few counts. The junction departs from the called germline gene at one end, perhaps through a read error. J is TRBJ1-1 and V is TRBV5-4; D remains ambiguous. This CDR3 contains 17 residues. In germline, CDR1 is SGHNT, CDR2 YYREEE (reference sequence). In DNA form, the CDR3 reads TGTGCCAGCAGTAGGACTTTTGACGCCTCCATGAACAATGAAGCTTTCTTT. It translates to CASSRTFDASMNNEAFF.